Listed here is a single T cell receptor (beta chain). Its antigen is undetermined. V was trimmed by 3 bases and J by 2 bases, leaving 13 bases between them. The CDR3 runs to 15 residues. Germline CDR1 is ENHRY and CDR2 is SYGVKD. The authors distributed each subset's genomic DNA evenly over several immunoSEQ plates. Sequenced by immunoSEQ multiplex PCR; TCRdb stores in-frame clones only, minus some. Of about 800,000 clones in the sample, around 96% were seen once. The naive CD8 subset, CD45RO-negative cells positively selected for CCR7, excluded terminally differentiated effector memory CD45RA+ cells. This specimen comes from a study of shared clonotypes between healthy human individuals. Study conclusions and caveats: As a rule, naive subsets had a larger estimated richness than memory subsets.

V and J are TRBV10-3 and TRBJ2-5; D is tentatively TRBD1 or TRBD2 (5 bases each). This receptor was obtained from a man aged 30-40 years in good health. The sequencing input was naive CD8+ T cells sorted from blood. This CDR3 reads CAISDVGTQQETQYF. The CDR3 DNA reads as TGTGCCATCAGTGATGTAGGGACGCAACAAGAGACCCAGTACTTC.